These 10 T cell receptor beta chains came from one sample sequenced in a study of Ad26.COV2.S vaccination and SARS-CoV-2 variants. Sequencing was performed with immunoSEQ multiplex PCR; in TCRdb, only in-frame clones are kept and a portion is missing. The sample records 300,000 to 400,000 clones, about 86% being singletons. Treatment described: about 20 received Ad26.COV2.S at low or high dose, single or two shots; 5 received placebo; per-sample allocation not given. All samples were drawn on day 63, counting from the first vaccine or placebo injection. This specimen was peripheral blood, taken in a trial of Ad26.COV2.S vaccine versus placebo. These receptor sequences come from a person aged 18-60 years who received the Ad26.COV2.S COVID-19 vaccine or a placebo.

The V and J genes are TRBV5-1 and TRBJ2-7, with D perhaps given as TRBD1 or TRBD2 (5 bases each). Germline CDR1 reads SGHRS; CDR2 reads YFSETQ. CDR3 length equals 15 residues. The V end was cut by 0 bases, the J end by 10 bases, with 20 bases between. DNA of the CDR3: TGCGCCAGCAGCTTGGCCGAGAGACCCGGGGCAAGCCAGTACTTC. This codes for CASSLAERPGASQYF.

This clone was found once. The CDR3 DNA sequence: TGTGCCAGCAGCTTGGCTACAGGGGACCCCCTCCACTTT. This translates into CASSLATGDPLHF. The rearrangement links TRBV11-2 to TRBJ1-6; 7 nucleotides match TRBD1. The CDR3 loop spans 13 amino acids. Germline CDR1 is SGHAT and CDR2 is FQNNGV. J was trimmed by 13 bases and V by 3 bases; bases with no gene match: 6.

At least ten counts were recorded for this clone. The genes are TRBV19 and TRBJ1-5; D gene unclear. From germline, CDR1 is LNHDA and CDR2 SQIVND (reference sequence). The germline V and J ends were trimmed by 5 bases and 3 bases, with 20 bases remaining between them. CDR3 length: 17 residues. The chain's CDR3 is CASSSTPDTLDNQPQHF. DNA for the CDR3: TGTGCCAGTAGTTCGACCCCGGATACATTGGACAATCAGCCCCAGCATTTT.

V usage is TRBV9 and J usage is TRBJ1-1; 9 bases agree with TRBD1. The CDR3 contains 14 residues. The germline V gene has CDR1 SGDLS and CDR2 YYNGEE. V dropped 0 bases and J dropped 5; count of bases not matched to a gene: 2. The CDR3: CASSVEGTGTEAFF. The CDR3 nucleotides are TGTGCCAGCAGCGTAGAGGGGACAGGGACTGAAGCTTTCTTT.

The chain links TRBV9 to TRBJ1-4, with D perhaps matching TRBD1 (6 bases). The V and J ends lost 4 bases and 9 bases respectively, with 16 bases between them. Looked up from germline, CDR1 is SGDLS and CDR2 is YYNGEE. The CDR3 covers 14 residues. CDR3 residues: CASSPIGGAKKLFF. CDR3 nucleotide sequence: TGTGCCAGCAGCCCCATTGGGGGCGCGAAAAAACTGTTTTTT.

The V and J genes are TRBV9 and TRBJ1-1, with D unclear. The V and J ends lost 4 bases and 0 bases respectively, with 16 bases between them. Germline V lookup: CDR1 SGDLS, CDR2 YYNGEE. This CDR3 has 16 amino acids. In nucleotides, the CDR3 is TGTGCCAGCAGCCCCCGGGGTGACGCGGTGAACACTGAAGCTTTCTTT. Protein: CASSPRGDAVNTEAFF.

The chain uses TRBV4-1 and TRBJ1-1, with a weak D call TRBD1 (5 bases). Germline values: CDR1 MGHRA, CDR2 YSYEKL. This CDR3 has 17 residues. Trimming pared 0 bases from V and 4 bases from J, leaving 18 bases between. In DNA form, the CDR3 reads TGCGCCAGCAGCCAAGATGGGACCGATCCTCGAGGCACTGAAGCTTTCTTT. Amino acids: CASSQDGTDPRGTEAFF.

This clone was counted once. The chain employs TRBV19 and TRBJ2-4, with 8 bases aligning to TRBD1. This CDR3 is 16 amino acids long. Per the germline V gene, CDR1 is LNHDA and CDR2 is SQIVND (reference sequence). J was trimmed by 9 bases and V by 4 bases; bases with no gene match: 14. CDR3 DNA: TGTGCCAGTAGTACGACCCGACAGGGGCGCTTTATCATTCAGTACTTC. Translated: CASSTTRQGRFIIQYF.

This sequence joins TRBV6-1 and TRBJ2-7, with TRBD1 matching over 7 bases. This CDR3 comprises 14 residues. The trim removed 2 bases at V and 9 bases at J, leaving 10 bases unmatched. In germline, CDR1 is MNHNS, CDR2 SASEGT. The CDR3 DNA sequence: TGTGCCAGCAGTGAAAACAGGGGAAGGTGGGGGCAGTACTTC. This encodes CASSENRGRWGQYF.

In this sample, this clone turned up a few times. The V gene is TRBV10-1, the J gene TRBJ1-6; D is undetermined. Germline CDR1 and CDR2: WNHNN and SYGVQD (reference sequence). The CDR3 totals 13 residues. Trimming took 6 bases from V and 9 from J, leaving 12 bases between them. The CDR3 nucleotides are TGCGCCAGCAGCCCTTCAGTGGGTTCACCCCTCCACTTT. Its protein is CASSPSVGSPLHF.